Listed below are T cell receptor beta chains from one sample, sequenced in a study of blood T cells in healthy people across ages. TCRdb used MiXCR to reprocess the 5' RACE reads, holding one entry per CDR3 protein. Of roughly 650,000 distinct CDR3 sequences in the sample, approximately 29% were seen once. Input material: blood. These receptors were obtained from a woman of 80 years or more in good health. The CDR3 runs from the conserved cysteine through the conserved F or W. A D gene is named only where the DNA matches it firmly. Not every row has a clone size; where given, it reads once, few, many or a size class.

V: TRBV5-1; size: NA; D: NA; J: TRBJ1-1; DNA: TGCGCCAGCAGCCGTGGAGCAGGGGACCTTGAAGCTTTCTTT; CDR3: CASSRGAGDLEAFF
V: TRBV5-1; size: few; D: NA; J: TRBJ1-1; DNA: TGCGCCAGCAGCGCGACTGCCGCCCGGACTGAAGCTTTCTTT; CDR3: CASSATAARTEAFF
V: TRBV4-1; size: NA; D: NA; J: TRBJ2-1; DNA: TGCGCCGGGGGGAGCAATGAGCAGTTCTTC; CDR3: CAGGSNEQFF
V: TRBV7-2; size: NA; D: NA; J: TRBJ1-2; DNA: TGTGCCAGCAGACCGGGGCTCTACTATGGCTACACCTTC; CDR3: CASRPGLYYGYTF
V: TRBV2; size: many; D: NA; J: TRBJ2-7; DNA: TGTGCCAGCAAGGGGGCACGGGGGGCGTGGGAGCAGTACTTC; CDR3: CASKGARGAWEQYF
V: TRBV20-1; size: NA; D: TRBD2; J: TRBJ2-1; DNA: TGCAGTGCTCCCCAGACTAGCGGGGGGGCTCACTGTGAGCAGTTCTTC; CDR3: CSAPQTSGGAHCEQFF
V: TRBV6-1; size: many; D: NA; J: TRBJ2-5; DNA: TGTGCCAGCAGTATGCAACCGGGGCGGACCCAAGAGACCCAGTACTTC; CDR3: CASSMQPGRTQETQYF
V: TRBV7-2; size: NA; D: NA; J: TRBJ2-3; DNA: TGTGCCAGCAGCTCCCTTCCGGGACTCTTAACGCAGTATTTT; CDR3: CASSSLPGLLTQYF
V: TRBV29-1; size: many; D: NA; J: TRBJ1-1; DNA: TGCAGCGTCCACGATAGACATTTAAGTGAAGCTTTCTTT; CDR3: CSVHDRHLSEAFF
V: TRBV20-1; size: NA; D: NA; J: TRBJ2-1; DNA: TGCAGTGCCCACGGCGGGGAGACCTACAATGAGCAGTTCTTC; CDR3: CSAHGGETYNEQFF
V: TRBV7-2; size: many; D: NA; J: TRBJ2-5; DNA: TGTGCCAGCAGCTTAGGGCTCAAAGAGACCCAGTACTTC; CDR3: CASSLGLKETQYF
V: TRBV5-1; size: many; D: TRBD1; J: TRBJ2-3; DNA: TGCGCCAGCAGTTCCGGGACAGGCGGCACAGATACGCAGTATTTT; CDR3: CASSSGTGGTDTQYF
V: TRBV18; size: many; D: NA; J: TRBJ2-1; DNA: TGTGCCAGCTCACCAGGGACCGATGAGCAGTTCTTC; CDR3: CASSPGTDEQFF
V: TRBV28; size: NA; D: NA; J: TRBJ2-1; DNA: TGTGCCACCGGCAGGGGTGAGCAGGACTTC; CDR3: CATGRGEQDF
V: TRBV28; size: few; D: NA; J: TRBJ2-5; DNA: TGTGCCAGCAGTCCCGCCGCGAGCTACCGACAAGAGACCCAGTACTTC; CDR3: CASSPAASYRQETQYF
V: TRBV7-2; size: many; D: NA; J: TRBJ1-4; DNA: TGTGCCAGCAGCTTAGCGGGAGCCCAATCAACTAATGAAAAACTGTTTTTT; CDR3: CASSLAGAQSTNEKLFF
V: TRBV4-2; size: many; D: NA; J: TRBJ2-5; DNA: TGTGCCAGCAGCCAAGATTTTAGTGGGGTAAAAGAGACCCAGTACTTC; CDR3: CASSQDFSGVKETQYF
V: TRBV11-2; size: NA; D: NA; J: TRBJ2-7; DNA: TGTGCCAGCAGCTGGGCCACGGGACTTCAGTACGAGCAGTACTTC; CDR3: CASSWATGLQYEQYF
V: TRBV12-3/TRBV12-4; size: many; D: TRBD1; J: TRBJ1-6; DNA: TGTGCCAGCAGAAAAAACAGGGGGCTAGGATCACCCCTCCACTTT; CDR3: CASRKNRGLGSPLHF
V: TRBV4-3; size: NA; D: NA; J: TRBJ1-1; DNA: TGCGCCAGCAGCCTTAGTACGGGGCGAACTGAAGCTTTCTTT; CDR3: CASSLSTGRTEAFF
V: TRBV7-2; size: many; D: TRBD1; J: TRBJ2-7; DNA: TGTGCCAGCAGCTTAGAAACAGGGGGTCGGTACGAGCAGTACTTC; CDR3: CASSLETGGRYEQYF
V: TRBV12-3/TRBV12-4; size: many; D: NA; J: TRBJ2-3; DNA: TGTGCCAGCAGTTTAAGGGGGGCGAAAGATACGCAGTATTTT; CDR3: CASSLRGAKDTQYF
V: TRBV7-2; size: NA; D: NA; J: TRBJ2-4; DNA: TGTGCCAGCAGCTCATACTCTCGCTGGGACATTCAGTACTTC; CDR3: CASSSYSRWDIQYF
V: TRBV7-2; size: NA; D: NA; J: TRBJ1-2; DNA: TGTGCCAGCAGCTTGGGAACACAGGGAAGGGTTTATGGCTACACCTTC; CDR3: CASSLGTQGRVYGYTF
V: TRBV30; size: many; D: NA; J: TRBJ2-3; DNA: TGTGCCTGGTCGACAGGTAGCACAGATACGCAGTATTTT; CDR3: CAWSTGSTDTQYF
V: TRBV5-1; size: many; D: TRBD2; J: TRBJ2-5; DNA: TGTGCCAGCAGTTTAGCGGGAGAGACCCAGTACTTC; CDR3: CASSLAGETQYF
V: TRBV12-3/TRBV12-4; size: NA; D: NA; J: TRBJ2-3; DNA: TGTGCCAGCAGTTTTAGAGTGGGTACAGATGCGCAGTATTTT; CDR3: CASSFRVGTDAQYF
V: TRBV7-9; size: many; D: NA; J: TRBJ2-7; DNA: TGTGCCAGCAGCTTAGGGACTCACGCCTACGAGCAGTACTTC; CDR3: CASSLGTHAYEQYF
V: TRBV7-6; size: many; D: NA; J: TRBJ2-5; DNA: TGTGCCAGCAGGGACAGTTGGAGGCAAGAGACCCAGTACTTC; CDR3: CASRDSWRQETQYF
V: TRBV7-2; size: NA; D: TRBD1; J: TRBJ1-1; DNA: TGTGCCGGCAGCTTAATCCCTCGACAGGGGATAGGGACTGAAGCTTTCTTT; CDR3: CAGSLIPRQGIGTEAFF
V: TRBV7-9; size: once; D: TRBD2; J: TRBJ2-7; DNA: TGTGCCAGCAGCTTAAACCGCAGACTAGCGGGGGGGCCTTGGAGCGAGCAGTACTTC; CDR3: CASSLNRRLAGGPWSEQYF
V: TRBV3-1; size: few; D: NA; J: TRBJ1-2; DNA: TGTGCCAGCAGCCAAGACGAGGGTTCCTATGGCTACACCTTC; CDR3: CASSQDEGSYGYTF
V: TRBV7-2; size: NA; D: TRBD1; J: TRBJ2-2; DNA: TGTGCCAGCAGCGGACAGGGTTGGGAGCTGTTTTTT; CDR3: CASSGQGWELFF
V: TRBV20-1; size: many; D: NA; J: TRBJ2-5; DNA: TGCAGTGCGCATAGGGGGGCAGGGCAAGAGACCCAGTACTTC; CDR3: CSAHRGAGQETQYF
V: TRBV5-1; size: many; D: NA; J: TRBJ1-5; DNA: TGCGCCAGCAGCCAGGACGGATTTCTCAATCAGCCCCAGCATTTT; CDR3: CASSQDGFLNQPQHF
V: TRBV7-7; size: few; D: TRBD2; J: TRBJ2-1; DNA: TGTGCCAGCAGCCCTTTAGCGGGGAACAATGAGCAGTTCTTC; CDR3: CASSPLAGNNEQFF
V: TRBV6-5; size: many; D: TRBD1; J: TRBJ2-7; DNA: TGTGCCAGCAGTTCTCAACGGGATCCGGGACAGGGCGCCTACGAGCAGTACTTC; CDR3: CASSSQRDPGQGAYEQYF
V: TRBV5-1; size: NA; D: NA; J: TRBJ2-6; DNA: TGCGCCAGCAGCTTGGACAGGGTGTCCTCTGGGGCCAACGTCCTGACTTTC; CDR3: CASSLDRVSSGANVLTF
V: TRBV15; size: many; D: NA; J: TRBJ2-1; DNA: TGTGCCACCAGCAGAGATACATCCCTCGGGGACAATGAGCAGTTCTTC; CDR3: CATSRDTSLGDNEQFF
V: TRBV6-5; size: many; D: TRBD1; J: TRBJ2-3; DNA: TGTGCCAGCAGGGCCGGGACAGGACTAACAGATACGCAGTATTTT; CDR3: CASRAGTGLTDTQYF
V: TRBV5-1; size: few; D: TRBD2; J: TRBJ2-5; DNA: TGCGCCAGCTCGGGGGGGCCGGGAGGGACCCAGTACTTC; CDR3: CASSGGPGGTQYF
V: TRBV6-2/TRBV6-3; size: NA; D: NA; J: TRBJ2-3; DNA: TGTGCCAGCAGTTACCTAGGGGATACGCAGTATTTT; CDR3: CASSYLGDTQYF
V: TRBV19; size: NA; D: NA; J: TRBJ2-2; DNA: TGTGCCACCCAACTAGGTGGGGGGGCCGGCGGGGAGCTGTTTTTT; CDR3: CATQLGGGAGGELFF
V: TRBV7-9; size: NA; D: NA; J: TRBJ1-1; DNA: TGTGCCAGCAGCCCGTCCGGGGGGGAGCACACTGAAGCTTTCTTT; CDR3: CASSPSGGEHTEAFF
V: TRBV7-8; size: many; D: NA; J: TRBJ2-5; DNA: TGTGCCAGCAGCTTAGGGGCGACCCAGTACTTC; CDR3: CASSLGATQYF
V: TRBV5-6; size: many; D: NA; J: TRBJ2-3; DNA: TGTGCCAGCGCGGAGGGGAAGTTGGCGAAAGATACGCAGTATTTT; CDR3: CASAEGKLAKDTQYF
V: TRBV6-5; size: many; D: TRBD1; J: TRBJ1-5; DNA: TGTGCCAGCAGCTCCGACAGGGAGGAGCGGCCCCAGCATTTT; CDR3: CASSSDREERPQHF
V: TRBV7-2; size: once; D: NA; J: TRBJ2-3; DNA: TGTGCCAGCAGAGTAGGGGGGGTCCGCACAGATACGCAGTATTTT; CDR3: CASRVGGVRTDTQYF
V: TRBV6-1; size: NA; D: NA; J: TRBJ1-2; DNA: TGTGCCAGCAGGGCAGAGATTAACTATGGCTACACCTTC; CDR3: CASRAEINYGYTF